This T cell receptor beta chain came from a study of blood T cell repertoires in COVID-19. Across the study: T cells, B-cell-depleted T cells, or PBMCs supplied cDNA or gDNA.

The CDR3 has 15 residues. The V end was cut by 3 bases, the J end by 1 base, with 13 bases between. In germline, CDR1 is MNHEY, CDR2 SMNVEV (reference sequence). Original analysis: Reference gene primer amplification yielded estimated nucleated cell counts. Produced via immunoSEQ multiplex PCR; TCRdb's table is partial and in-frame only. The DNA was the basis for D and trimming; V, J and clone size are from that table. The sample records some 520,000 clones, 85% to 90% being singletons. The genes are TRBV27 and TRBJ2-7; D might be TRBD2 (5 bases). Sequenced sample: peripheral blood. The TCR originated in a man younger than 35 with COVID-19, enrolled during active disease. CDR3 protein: CASSFWSGSSYEQYF. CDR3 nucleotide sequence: TGTGCCAGCAGTTTCTGGTCGGGAAGTTCCTACGAGCAGTACTTC.